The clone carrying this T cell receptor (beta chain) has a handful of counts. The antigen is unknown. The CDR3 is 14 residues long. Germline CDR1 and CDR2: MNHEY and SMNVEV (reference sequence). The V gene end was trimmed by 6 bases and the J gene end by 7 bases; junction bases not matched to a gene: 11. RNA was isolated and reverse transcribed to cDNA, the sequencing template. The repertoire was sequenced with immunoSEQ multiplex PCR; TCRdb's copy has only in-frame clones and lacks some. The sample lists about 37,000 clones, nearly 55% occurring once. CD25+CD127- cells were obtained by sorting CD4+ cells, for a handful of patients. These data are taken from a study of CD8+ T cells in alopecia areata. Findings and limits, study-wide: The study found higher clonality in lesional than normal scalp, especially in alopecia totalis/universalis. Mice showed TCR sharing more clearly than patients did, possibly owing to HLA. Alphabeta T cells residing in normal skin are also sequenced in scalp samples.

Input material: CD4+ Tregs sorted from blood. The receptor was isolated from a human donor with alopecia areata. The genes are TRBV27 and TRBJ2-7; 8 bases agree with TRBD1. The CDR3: CASSLWGTGGEQYF. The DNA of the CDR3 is TGTGCCAGCAGCCTTTGGGGAACAGGGGGAGAGCAGTACTTC.